Below are 8 T cell receptor beta chains sequenced from a single sample in a study of blood T cell repertoires in COVID-19. TCRdb keeps only in-frame clones here, not all; method: immunoSEQ multiplex PCR. The data show under 150,000 clones, with about 83% seen just once and under 6% held by the top ten. Material for sequencing was peripheral blood. The receptors come from an elderly man with active or convalescent COVID-19.

Only a few counts were recorded for this clone. This chain uses TRBV6-1 with TRBJ2-7; D may be TRBD2 (5 bases). Germline loops: CDR1 MNHNS, CDR2 SASEGT. The V and J ends lost 1 base and 3 bases respectively, with 16 bases between them. The CDR3 loop spans 16 amino acids. CDR3 DNA: TGTGCCAGCAGTGAAGGTGAGGTAGCGTTGTACTACGAGCAGTACTTC. Its translation: CASSEGEVALYYEQYF.

The chain combines TRBV6-5 with TRBJ2-7, with D tentatively TRBD1 (6 bases). Trimming removed 7 bases at V and 6 bases at J, with 10 bases between. The V gene's germline CDR1 is MNHEY and CDR2 SVGAGI. This CDR3 region has 11 residues. The CDR3 DNA is TGTGCCAGCACCCAGGGGACCGAGCAGTACTTC. Its translation is CASTQGTEQYF.

This clone was found once. The J gene is TRBJ1-1, the V gene TRBV5-1; 10 bases are a match to TRBD1. In germline, CDR1 is SGHRS, CDR2 YFSETQ. V lost 7 bases to trimming and J lost 3 bases; unmatched junction nucleotides: 0. The CDR3 spans 12 residues. Written as DNA, the CDR3 is TGCGCCAGCGGACAGGGGGACACTGAAGCTTTCTTT. It translates to CASGQGDTEAFF.

The J gene is TRBJ2-2, the V gene TRBV6-2 or TRBV6-3; D might be TRBD2 (6 bases). V was clipped by 2 bases and J by 5 bases, with 18 bases between them. CDR3 length: 17 amino acids. Germline lookup yields CDR1 MNHEY and CDR2 SVGEGT. CDR3 region: CASSYVFGGATTGELFF. In DNA, the CDR3 is TGTGCCAGCAGTTACGTTTTTGGAGGGGCTACAACCGGGGAGCTGTTTTTT.

V is TRBV6-5 and J is TRBJ2-2; 8 bases are shared with TRBD1. From germline, CDR1 is MNHEY and CDR2 SVGAGI. Trimming at V came to 6 bases and at J to 4 bases, leaving 7 bases not matched to a gene. This CDR3 has 15 amino acids. The chain's CDR3 is CASRETGVGTGELFF. CDR3 DNA: TGTGCCAGCAGAGAGACAGGGGTTGGCACCGGGGAGCTGTTTTTT.

The CDR3 is CASGPSGLMNTEAFF. CDR3 DNA: TGTGCCAGCGGCCCCTCGGGTCTCATGAACACTGAAGCTTTCTTT. J is TRBJ1-1 and V is TRBV6-5; D uncertain. Between the trimmed V and J ends, which lost 8 bases and 0 bases, there was a span of 16 bases. The germline CDR1 and CDR2 sequences are MNHEY and SVGAGI. This CDR3 region has 15 residues.

There are a few counts of this clone. The V gene is TRBV5-4, the J gene TRBJ2-2; D is ambiguous. CDR1 SGHNT and CDR2 YYREEE come from the germline V gene (reference sequence). The ends were cut back, 5 bases at V and 0 bases at J, with 11 bases in the middle. The CDR3 covers 15 residues. CDR3 coding DNA: TGTGCCAGCAGTCCCGACAACCCGAACACCGGGGAGCTGTTTTTT. This sequence encodes CASSPDNPNTGELFF.

In its sample, this clone was seen once. The chain joins TRBV12-3 or TRBV12-4 to TRBJ1-5; D gene uncertain. CDR3 length: 13 residues. Between the trimmed V and J ends, which lost 3 bases and 4 bases, there was a span of 7 bases. CDR3 sequence (DNA): TGTGCCAGCAGTTTTGGCAGAAATCAGCCCCAGCATTTT. Protein product: CASSFGRNQPQHF.